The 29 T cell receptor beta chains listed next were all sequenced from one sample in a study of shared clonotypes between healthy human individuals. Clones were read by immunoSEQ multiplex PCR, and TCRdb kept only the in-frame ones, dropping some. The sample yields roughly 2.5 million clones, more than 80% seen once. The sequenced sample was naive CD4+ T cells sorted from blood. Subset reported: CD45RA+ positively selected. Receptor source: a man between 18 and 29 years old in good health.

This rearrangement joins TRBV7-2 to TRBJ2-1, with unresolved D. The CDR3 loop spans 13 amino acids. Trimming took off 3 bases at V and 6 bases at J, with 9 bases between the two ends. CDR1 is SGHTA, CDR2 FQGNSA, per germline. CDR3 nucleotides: TGTGCCAGCAGCTTCGCCAGAGTCAATGAGCAGTTCTTC. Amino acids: CASSFARVNEQFF.

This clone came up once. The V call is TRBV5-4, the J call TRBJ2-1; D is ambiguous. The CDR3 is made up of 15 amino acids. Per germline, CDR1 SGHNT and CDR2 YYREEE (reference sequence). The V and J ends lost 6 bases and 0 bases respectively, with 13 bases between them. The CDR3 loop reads CASTLVGSSYNEQFF. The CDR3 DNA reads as TGTGCCAGCACCCTTGTGGGCTCCTCCTACAATGAGCAGTTCTTC.

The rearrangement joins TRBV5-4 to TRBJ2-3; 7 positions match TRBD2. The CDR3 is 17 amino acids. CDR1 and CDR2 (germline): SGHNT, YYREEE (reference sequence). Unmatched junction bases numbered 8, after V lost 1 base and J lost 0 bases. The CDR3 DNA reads TGTGCCAGCAGCTTGCCCCCTAGCGGCACTAGCACAGATACGCAGTATTTT. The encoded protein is CASSLPPSGTSTDTQYF.

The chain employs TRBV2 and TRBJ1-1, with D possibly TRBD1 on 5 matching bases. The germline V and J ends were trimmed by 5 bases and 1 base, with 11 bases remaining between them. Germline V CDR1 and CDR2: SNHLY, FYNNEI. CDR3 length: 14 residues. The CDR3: CASSLQAQNTEAFF. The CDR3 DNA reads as TGTGCCAGCAGTCTACAGGCTCAGAACACTGAAGCTTTCTTT.

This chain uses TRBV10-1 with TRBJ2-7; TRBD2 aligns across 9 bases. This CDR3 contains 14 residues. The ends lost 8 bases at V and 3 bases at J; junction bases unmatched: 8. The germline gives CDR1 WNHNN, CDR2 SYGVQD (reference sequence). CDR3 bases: TGCGCCAGCCTAAGCGGGGGGTATAGCTACGAGCAGTACTTC. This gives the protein CASLSGGYSYEQYF.

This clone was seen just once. For the CDR3, the DNA is TGTGCCAGCAGACCCAAAGGGGGGAACACTGAAGCTTTCTTT. Translating gives CASRPKGGNTEAFF. This chain connects TRBV28 to TRBJ1-1, with D possibly being TRBD1 (6 bases). The CDR3 totals 14 residues. The ends were cut back, 6 bases at V and 1 base at J, with 12 bases in the middle. The germline gives CDR1 MDHEN, CDR2 SYDVKM. The variable domain in full, completed from reference TRBV28 and TRBJ1-1, reads DVKVTQSSRYLVKRTGEKVFLECVQDMDHENMFWYRQDPGLGLRLIYFSYDVKMKEKGDIPEGYSVSREKKERFSLILESASTNQTSMYLCASRPKGGNTEAFFGQGTRLTVV.

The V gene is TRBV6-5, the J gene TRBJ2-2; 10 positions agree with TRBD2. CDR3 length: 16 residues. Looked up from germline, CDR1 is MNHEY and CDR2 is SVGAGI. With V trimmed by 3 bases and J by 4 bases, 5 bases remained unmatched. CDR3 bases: TGTGCCAGCAGTTATCTAGCGGGAGTGGTCACCGGGGAGCTGTTTTTT. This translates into CASSYLAGVVTGELFF.

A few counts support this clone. The CDR3 here is CSARRGSNEKLFF. CDR3 DNA: TGCAGCGCCCGCCGGGGGTCTAATGAAAAACTGTTTTTT. J is TRBJ1-4 and V is TRBV29-1; tentatively, D is TRBD1 (5 bases). In germline, CDR1 is SQVTM, CDR2 ANQGSEA. Trimming left V 7 bases short and J 3 bases short, with 12 bases between. This CDR3 has 13 residues.

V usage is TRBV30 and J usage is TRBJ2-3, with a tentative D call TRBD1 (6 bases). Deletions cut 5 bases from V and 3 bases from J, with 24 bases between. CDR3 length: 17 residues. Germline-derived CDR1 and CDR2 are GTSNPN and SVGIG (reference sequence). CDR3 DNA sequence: TGTGCCTGGGGCACCCCATGGGGGCGAACAAGGACAGATACGCAGTATTTT. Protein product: CAWGTPWGRTRTDTQYF.

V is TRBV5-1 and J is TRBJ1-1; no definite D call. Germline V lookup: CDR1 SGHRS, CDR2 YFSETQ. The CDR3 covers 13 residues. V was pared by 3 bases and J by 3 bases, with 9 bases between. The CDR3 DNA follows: TGCGCCAGCAGCTCTACAGCCTACACTGAAGCTTTCTTT. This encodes CASSSTAYTEAFF.

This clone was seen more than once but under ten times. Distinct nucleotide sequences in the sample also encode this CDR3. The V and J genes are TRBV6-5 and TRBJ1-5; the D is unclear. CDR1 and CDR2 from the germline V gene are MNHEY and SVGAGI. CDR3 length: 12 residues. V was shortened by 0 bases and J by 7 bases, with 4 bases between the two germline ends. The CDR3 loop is CASSYSGQPQHF. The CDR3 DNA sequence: TGTGCCAGCAGTTACTCGGGCCAGCCCCAGCATTTT.

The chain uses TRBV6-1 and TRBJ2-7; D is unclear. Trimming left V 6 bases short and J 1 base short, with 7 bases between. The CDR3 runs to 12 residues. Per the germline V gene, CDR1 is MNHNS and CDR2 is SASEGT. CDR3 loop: CASREVSYEQYF. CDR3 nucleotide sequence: TGTGCCAGCAGAGAGGTATCCTACGAGCAGTACTTC.

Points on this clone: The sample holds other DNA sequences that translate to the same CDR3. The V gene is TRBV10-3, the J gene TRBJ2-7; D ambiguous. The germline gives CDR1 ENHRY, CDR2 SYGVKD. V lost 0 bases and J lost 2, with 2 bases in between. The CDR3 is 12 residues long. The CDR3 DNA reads TGTGCCATCAGTGAGTCTCCCTACGAGCAGTACTTC. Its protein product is CAISESPYEQYF.

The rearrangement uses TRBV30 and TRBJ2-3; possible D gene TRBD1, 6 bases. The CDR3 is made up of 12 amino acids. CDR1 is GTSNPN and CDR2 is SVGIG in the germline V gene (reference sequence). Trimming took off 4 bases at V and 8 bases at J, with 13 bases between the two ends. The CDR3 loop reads CAWNEVGATQYF. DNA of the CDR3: TGTGCCTGGAATGAGGTGGGGGCTACGCAGTATTTT.

The CDR3 coding sequence is TGTGCCACCAGCAGAGATTGGTTTGACGAGCAGTACTTC. This gives the protein CATSRDWFDEQYF. V is TRBV15 and J is TRBJ2-7; D unclear. CDR3 length equals 13 residues. Deletions cut 0 bases from V and 5 bases from J, with 8 bases between. From germline, CDR1 is LNHNV and CDR2 YYDKDF (reference sequence).

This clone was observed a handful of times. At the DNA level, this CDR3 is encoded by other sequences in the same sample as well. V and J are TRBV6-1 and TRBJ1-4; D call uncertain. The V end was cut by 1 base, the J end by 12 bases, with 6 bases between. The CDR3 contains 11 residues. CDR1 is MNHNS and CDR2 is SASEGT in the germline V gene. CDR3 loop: CASSEVRELFF. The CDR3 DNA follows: TGTGCCAGCAGTGAAGTCCGGGAACTGTTTTTT.

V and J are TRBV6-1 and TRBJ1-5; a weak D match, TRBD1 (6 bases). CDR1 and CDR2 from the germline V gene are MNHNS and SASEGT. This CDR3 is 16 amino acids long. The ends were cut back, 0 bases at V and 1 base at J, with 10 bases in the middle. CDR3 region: CASSEAYQGSNQPQHF. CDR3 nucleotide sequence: TGTGCCAGCAGTGAAGCGTACCAGGGGAGCAATCAGCCCCAGCATTTT.

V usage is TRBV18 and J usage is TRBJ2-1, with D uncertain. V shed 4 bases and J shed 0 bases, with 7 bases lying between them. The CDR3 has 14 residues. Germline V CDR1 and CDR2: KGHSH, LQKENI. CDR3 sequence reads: CASSQDSSYNEQFF. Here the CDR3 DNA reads TGTGCCAGCTCACAAGACTCCTCCTACAATGAGCAGTTCTTC.

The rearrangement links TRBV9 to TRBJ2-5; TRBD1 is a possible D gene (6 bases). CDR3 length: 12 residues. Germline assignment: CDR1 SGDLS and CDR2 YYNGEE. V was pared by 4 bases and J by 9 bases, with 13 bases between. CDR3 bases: TGTGCCAGCAGCTCCACAGAGGGGGCCCAGTACTTC. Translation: CASSSTEGAQYF.

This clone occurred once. CDR3 region: CATSRAENYEQYF. For the CDR3, the DNA is TGTGCCACCAGCAGAGCCGAAAACTACGAGCAGTACTTC. The chain uses TRBV15 and TRBJ2-7; D unresolved. This CDR3 contains 13 residues. Trimming pared 1 base from V and 3 bases from J, leaving 7 bases between. CDR1 LNHNV and CDR2 YYDKDF come from the germline V gene (reference sequence).

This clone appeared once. CDR3 region: CASSVDAAQGYEQYF. CDR3 DNA sequence: TGTGCCAGCAGCGTAGATGCGGCGCAAGGCTACGAGCAGTACTTC. The rearrangement links TRBV9 to TRBJ2-7, with no clear D. V was shortened by 0 bases and J by 3 bases, with 13 bases between the two germline ends. CDR3 size: 15 residues. CDR1 is SGDLS and CDR2 is YYNGEE in the germline V gene. Full variable domain (remainder filled in from reference TRBV9 and TRBJ2-7): DSGVTQTPKHLITATGQRVTLRCSPRSGDLSVYWYQQSLDQGLQFLIQYYNGEERAKGNILERFSAQQFPDLHSELNLSSLELGDSALYFCASSVDAAQGYEQYFGPGTRLTVT.

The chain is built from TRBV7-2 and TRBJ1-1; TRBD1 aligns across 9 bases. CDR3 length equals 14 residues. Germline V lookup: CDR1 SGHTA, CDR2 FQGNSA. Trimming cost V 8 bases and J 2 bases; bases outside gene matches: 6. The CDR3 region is CASLMDRGNTEAFF. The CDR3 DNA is TGTGCCAGCCTAATGGACAGGGGAAACACTGAAGCTTTCTTT.

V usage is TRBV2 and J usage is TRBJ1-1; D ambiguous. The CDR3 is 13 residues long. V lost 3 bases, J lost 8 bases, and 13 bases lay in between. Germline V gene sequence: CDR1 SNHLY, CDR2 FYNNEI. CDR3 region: CASSEALFAEAFF. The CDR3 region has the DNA TGTGCCAGCAGTGAGGCGCTCTTCGCAGAAGCTTTCTTT.

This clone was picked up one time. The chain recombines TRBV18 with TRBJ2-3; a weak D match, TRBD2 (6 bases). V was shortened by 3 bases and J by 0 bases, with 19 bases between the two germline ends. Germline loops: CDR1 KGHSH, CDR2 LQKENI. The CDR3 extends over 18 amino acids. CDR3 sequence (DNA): TGTGCCAGCTCACCCCCCGGGAGATACACCACTAGCACAGATACGCAGTATTTT. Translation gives CASSPPGRYTTSTDTQYF. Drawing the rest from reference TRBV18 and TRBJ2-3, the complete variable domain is NAGVMQNPRHLVRRRGQEARLRCSPMKGHSHVYWYRQLPEEGLKFMVYLQKENIIDESGMPKERFSAEFPKEGPSILRIQQVVRGDSAAYFCASSPPGRYTTSTDTQYFGPGTRLTVL.

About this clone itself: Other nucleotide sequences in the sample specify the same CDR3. CDR3 DNA: TGTGCCAGTAGCGCGGGGGGAGTATACAATGAGCAGTTCTTC. This sequence encodes CASSAGGVYNEQFF. The rearrangement links TRBV19 to TRBJ2-1, with 8 bases aligning to TRBD2. The CDR3 totals 14 residues. V trimming: 6 bases; J trimming: 4 bases; junction bases outside the gene matches: 5. Germline CDR1 reads LNHDA; CDR2 reads SQIVND (reference sequence).

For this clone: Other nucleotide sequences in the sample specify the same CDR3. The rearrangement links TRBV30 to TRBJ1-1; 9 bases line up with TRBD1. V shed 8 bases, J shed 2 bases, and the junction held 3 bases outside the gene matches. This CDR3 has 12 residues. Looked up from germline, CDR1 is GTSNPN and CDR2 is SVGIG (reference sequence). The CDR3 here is CARDRVNTEAFF. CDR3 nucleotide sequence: TGTGCCCGGGACAGGGTCAACACTGAAGCTTTCTTT.

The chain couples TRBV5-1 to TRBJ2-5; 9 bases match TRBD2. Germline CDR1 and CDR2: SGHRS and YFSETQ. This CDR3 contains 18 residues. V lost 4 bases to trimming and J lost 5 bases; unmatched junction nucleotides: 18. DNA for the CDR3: TGCGCCAGCAGCCGCCAATTGACGAGCGGGGGGCCGGGGGAGACCCAGTACTTC. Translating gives CASSRQLTSGGPGETQYF.

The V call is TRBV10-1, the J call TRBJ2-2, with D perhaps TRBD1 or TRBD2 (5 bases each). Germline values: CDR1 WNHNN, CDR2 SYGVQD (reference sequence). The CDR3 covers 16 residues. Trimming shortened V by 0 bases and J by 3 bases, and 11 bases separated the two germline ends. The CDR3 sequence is CASSESWGSYTGELFF. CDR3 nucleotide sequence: TGCGCCAGCAGTGAGTCTTGGGGGTCGTACACCGGGGAGCTGTTTTTT.

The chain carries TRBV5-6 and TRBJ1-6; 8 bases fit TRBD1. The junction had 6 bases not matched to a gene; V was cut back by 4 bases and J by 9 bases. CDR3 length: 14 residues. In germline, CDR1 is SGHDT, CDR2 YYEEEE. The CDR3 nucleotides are TGTGCCAGCAGCCAGGGGGCTGTTAGTTCACCCCTCCACTTT. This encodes CASSQGAVSSPLHF.